The clone carrying this T cell receptor (beta chain) came up once. Germline CDR1 is LGHNA and CDR2 is YNFKEQ. V lost 5 bases, J lost 1 base, and 12 bases lay in between. The CDR3 runs to 15 residues. These data belong to a study of blood T cell repertoires in COVID-19. Study-level information: COVID-19 samples from acute and convalescent phases originated in the United States, Italy and Spain. From T cells, B-cell-depleted T cells, or PBMCs came the material, which was cDNA or gDNA.

Original handling: For nucleated cells, counts were estimated from reference gene primer amplification. Some clones are missing from TCRdb's copy, which holds only in-frame ones; the method was immunoSEQ multiplex PCR. D and trimming come from the DNA, and the V and J calls and clone size come from that table. The sample includes some 75,000 clones, approximately 90% of them seen just once. The clonotype originates from a man between 60 and 75 years old with acute or convalescent COVID-19. V gene TRBV4-2 combines with J gene TRBJ1-5, with D possibly matching TRBD1 (5 bases). Sequenced input: peripheral blood. This chain's CDR3 is CASSDRTPSNQPQHF. For the CDR3, the DNA is TGTGCCAGCAGCGATCGGACACCAAGCAATCAGCCCCAGCATTTT.